The 6 T cell receptor beta chains below come from one sample, sequenced in a study of identical twins (dated by TCRdb to 2016 to 2017). Libraries came from 5' RACE. Sequencing used an Illumina HiSeq 2000. Clones were called with MiXCR by TCRdb after fastp trimmed the public reads at Q25, and only in-frame beta chains were retained. Entries that share a CDR3 protein sequence are merged under the most common genes and DNA. The sample data list 650,000 to 750,000 distinct CDR3 sequences, and around 20% of these were observed just once. The ten largest account for over 4% of the sample. A further study also used this sample, focusing on T cells expressing NK-cell markers.

Input material: PBMCs. All receptors derive from a woman in her late teens or twenties in good health.

This clonotype showed up just once. This chain links TRBV9 with TRBJ2-1; D gene unclear. The CDR3 has 16 residues. The germline V gene encodes CDR1 SGDLS and CDR2 YYNGEE. V lost 3 bases and J lost 0, with 13 bases in between. The CDR3: CASSARGSSSYNEQFF. For the CDR3, the DNA is TGTGCCAGCAGCGCCCGCGGTTCGAGCTCCTACAATGAGCAGTTCTTC. Full variable domain (rest looked up from reference TRBV9 and TRBJ2-1): DSGVTQTPKHLITATGQRVTLRCSPRSGDLSVYWYQQSLDQGLQFLIQYYNGEERAKGNILERFSAQQFPDLHSELNLSSLELGDSALYFCASSARGSSSYNEQFFGPGTRLTVL.

This clonotype was seen only a few times. The chain recombines TRBV20-1 with TRBJ2-3; D possibly corresponds to TRBD2 (5 bases). The V and J ends lost 1 base and 2 bases respectively, with 13 bases between them. Germline V gene data show CDR1 as DFQATT and CDR2 as SNEGSKA (reference sequence). This CDR3 is 15 amino acids long. The CDR3 bases are TGCAGTGCTAGAGGTTGGGCTAGCCTCACAGATACGCAGTATTTT. Translation gives CSARGWASLTDTQYF.

This clonotype was detected ten times or more. This chain connects TRBV4-3 to TRBJ2-7; TRBD2 aligns across 7 bases. Germline loops: CDR1 LGHNA, CDR2 YSLEER. The V segment lost 1 base and the J segment 2 bases; nucleotides outside the gene matches: 2. This CDR3 is 14 amino acids long. CDR3 residues: CASSQVGGTYEQYF. The CDR3 DNA sequence: TGCGCCAGCAGCCAAGTGGGGGGGACCTACGAGCAGTACTTC.

The J gene is TRBJ2-1, the V gene TRBV7-9, with 7 bases aligning to TRBD2. Germline CDR1 and CDR2: SEHNR and FQNEAQ (reference sequence). Trimming took 2 bases from V and 0 from J; bases not matched to a gene: 4. The CDR3 spans 16 residues. This CDR3 reads CASSLSGGGSYNEQFF. The DNA for the CDR3 is TGTGCCAGCAGCTTATCGGGCGGGGGCTCCTACAATGAGCAGTTCTTC.

V and J are TRBV28 and TRBJ2-5; 7 nucleotides match TRBD1. Per germline, CDR1 MDHEN and CDR2 SYDVKM. The CDR3 contains 15 residues. Losses at the gene ends were 6 bases for V and 2 bases for J; bases not matched to a gene: 9. CDR3 residues: CASSPSPGQQETQYF. The CDR3, as DNA: TGTGCCAGCAGCCCATCCCCGGGACAGCAAGAGACCCAGTACTTC.

This rearrangement joins TRBV9 to TRBJ2-3; 9 bases map to TRBD1. The CDR3 sequence is 16 residues long. Per germline, CDR1 SGDLS and CDR2 YYNGEE. The trim removed 0 bases at V and 2 bases at J, leaving 4 bases unmatched. The CDR3 DNA follows: TGTGCCAGCAGCGTAGGGAACAGGGGGCCCACAGATACGCAGTATTTT. Residues: CASSVGNRGPTDTQYF.